In this sample, the clone carrying this T cell receptor beta chain turned up a few times. This record belongs to a study of blood T cell repertoires in COVID-19. Study-wide context: Samples came from the United States, Italy and Spain, spanning acute and convalescent COVID-19.

The CDR3 covers 13 residues. Germline V CDR1 and CDR2: SQVTM, ANQGSEA. Trimming took 2 bases from V and 1 from J, leaving 5 bases between them. The method was immunoSEQ multiplex PCR; TCRdb's version includes in-frame clones alone and lacks a portion of them. This sample carries about 300,000 clones, nearly 90% of them seen once, and the ten largest clones take 5.5% to 6%. The sequence came from a woman aged 25-40 years who had recovered from COVID-19. The chain joins TRBV29-1 to TRBJ2-2, with no clear D. Sequencing was performed on PBMCs or T cells enriched from blood (not recorded which). As DNA, the CDR3 is TGCAGCGTTGAACACAGGAACACCGGGGAGCTGTTTTTT. Translation: CSVEHRNTGELFF.